This TCR beta chain emerged from a study of T-cell memory formation after mild COVID-19. Study-level points and caveats: Mainly CM and EM harbored the contracting CD4+ clones; mainly EMRA harbored the CD8+ ones. Day 15 to 85 contracting clones showed balanced CD4/CD8; later expanders leaned CD4+.

In the case of this clonotype: The antigen is unknown.

Germline V gene data show CDR1 as SGHTA and CDR2 as FQGNSA. The CDR3 sequence is 13 residues long. V was trimmed by 5 bases and J by 6 bases, leaving 10 bases between them. It was 5'RACE with constant-segment primers that produced the TCR alpha and TCR beta cDNA libraries, which carried sample barcodes and UMIs. In TCRdb, the 5' RACE reads were re-called with MiXCR into one record per CDR3 protein. The sample yields 400,000 to 450,000 distinct CDR3 sequences, about 20% seen once. The clonotype originates from a man between 18 and 29 years old who had mild COVID-19 (a few samples of this study predate the infection). Cell type and time point are not known. The chain links TRBV7-2 to TRBJ1-4; D is ambiguous. The specimen sequenced was PBMCs or a T cell subset sorted from them (not recorded which). The DNA for the CDR3 is TGTGCCAGCAGCCTCGGGTCGGATGAAAAACTGTTTTTT. Protein product: CASSLGSDEKLFF.